Listed here are 15 T cell receptor beta chains from one sample, sequenced in a study of Graves' ophthalmopathy and Graves' hyperthyroidism. RNA transcripts served as template for amplifying TCR beta CDR3 sequences. HTBI-primed first-round RT-PCR preceded second-round multiplex PCR. TCRdb itself ran the multiplex PCR reads through MiXCR, one entry per CDR3 protein. The data show about 640,000 distinct CDR3 sequences, about two fifths seen once. The sequencing sample was made of peripheral blood. The source is an adult man with Graves' ophthalmopathy.

This clonotype was detected ten times or more. The rearrangement links TRBV9 to TRBJ2-7, with 9 bases fitting TRBD2. With V trimmed by 3 bases and J by 4 bases, 8 bases remained unmatched. Germline CDR1 and CDR2: SGDLS and YYNGEE. The CDR3 length is 15 residues. CDR3 residues: CASSEGTSSVYEQYF. The CDR3 nucleotides are TGTGCCAGCAGCGAAGGGACTAGCTCCGTTTACGAGCAGTACTTC. The full variable domain, its missing parts supplied by reference TRBV9 and TRBJ2-7, is DSGVTQTPKHLITATGQRVTLRCSPRSGDLSVYWYQQSLDQGLQFLIQYYNGEERAKGNILERFSAQQFPDLHSELNLSSLELGDSALYFCASSEGTSSVYEQYFGPGTRLTVT.

This clonotype was observed many times. This rearrangement joins TRBV7-8 to TRBJ2-7, with TRBD2 matching 8 bases. Trimming removed 3 bases from V and 5 bases from J; junction bases left unmatched: 9. From germline, CDR1 is SGHVS and CDR2 FQNEAQ. The CDR3 length is 15 residues. CDR3 residues: CASSFGAGVRHEQYF. The CDR3 DNA reads TGTGCCAGCAGCTTTGGAGCGGGAGTACGCCACGAGCAGTACTTC.

The V gene is TRBV7-8, the J gene TRBJ1-3; weak D call: TRBD1 (5 bases). The V and J ends lost 2 bases and 10 bases respectively, with 9 bases between them. CDR3 length: 12 residues. Germline V gives CDR1 SGHVS, CDR2 FQNEAQ. CDR3: CASSLMAGTIYF. CDR3 sequence (DNA): TGTGCCAGCAGCTTAATGGCAGGGACCATATATTTT.

This clonotype appeared many times. CDR3 sequence reads: CASSPAGSGNQPQHF. The CDR3 nucleotides are TGTGCCAGCAGCCCGGCGGGCTCGGGCAATCAGCCCCAGCATTTT. The chain recombines TRBV7-8 with TRBJ1-5; D not resolved. The CDR3 consists of 15 residues. Looked up from germline, CDR1 is SGHVS and CDR2 is FQNEAQ. Trimming took off 5 bases at V and 2 bases at J, with 13 bases between the two ends.

This clonotype was seen at least ten times. The genes are TRBV2 and TRBJ2-5; 8 positions agree with TRBD1. This CDR3 has 15 amino acids. Germline values: CDR1 SNHLY, CDR2 FYNNEI. The V and J ends lost 6 bases and 4 bases, in that order; junction bases with no gene match: 10. The CDR3 loop reads CASSSPGDRGETQYF. CDR3 in DNA: TGTGCCAGCAGCTCCCCGGGTGACAGGGGAGAGACCCAGTACTTC.

This clonotype was recorded at least ten times. The chain links TRBV2 to TRBJ2-5; D possibly corresponds to TRBD2 (6 bases). CDR1 SNHLY and CDR2 FYNNEI come from the germline V gene. The CDR3 sequence is 12 residues long. Trimming took off 7 bases at V and 2 bases at J, with 8 bases between the two ends. DNA of the CDR3: TGTGCCAGCACGGGACTTCAAGAGACCCAGTACTTC. Translation: CASTGLQETQYF.

This clonotype was seen a handful of times. V usage is TRBV5-6 and J usage is TRBJ2-2; a possible D gene is TRBD1 (5 bases). This CDR3 has 15 residues. Germline assignment: CDR1 SGHDT and CDR2 YYEEEE. V lost 4 bases, J lost 2 bases, and 12 bases lay in between. The chain's CDR3 is CASSLLDRNTGELFF. The DNA of the CDR3 is TGTGCCAGCAGCCTCCTTGACAGAAACACCGGGGAGCTGTTTTTT.

The sample holds many counts of this clonotype. The chain carries TRBV2 and TRBJ2-7, with D hard to call. V was shortened by 11 bases and J by 3 bases, with 11 bases between the two germline ends. Germline values: CDR1 SNHLY, CDR2 FYNNEI. The CDR3 loop spans 11 amino acids. CDR3 sequence: CAGRSVYEQYF. The CDR3 DNA reads as TGTGCCGGAAGAAGCGTCTACGAGCAGTACTTC.

The V gene is TRBV24-1, the J gene TRBJ2-3; 11 nucleotides agree with TRBD2. The germline gives CDR1 KGHDR, CDR2 SFDVKD. Trimming cost V 3 bases and J 0 bases; bases outside gene matches: 7. The CDR3 is made up of 18 amino acids. The CDR3 bases are TGTGCCACCAGTGATAATCGACTAGCGGGGCTAAGCACAGATACGCAGTATTTT. Its protein is CATSDNRLAGLSTDTQYF.

The table lists this clonotype with many counts. The chain has TRBV2 and TRBJ1-2; 7 nucleotides match TRBD1. After removal of 4 bases from V and 1 base from J, the junction contained 9 bases not matched to a gene. This CDR3 region has 16 residues. Germline loops: CDR1 SNHLY, CDR2 FYNNEI. The DNA for the CDR3 is TGTGCCAGCAGTGCCGGGACAGTGGTAATTAACTATGGCTACACCTTC. Protein: CASSAGTVVINYGYTF.

V usage is TRBV29-1 and J usage is TRBJ2-1; 7 bases are shared with TRBD1. The V gene's germline CDR1 is SQVTM and CDR2 ANQGSEA. The trim removed 1 base at V and 6 bases at J, leaving 3 bases unmatched. The CDR3 length is 13 residues. CDR3 in DNA: TGCAGCGTTGAAGGACAGGGTGGCAATGAGCAGTTCTTC. Encoded protein: CSVEGQGGNEQFF.

This clonotype has ten or more counts. The chain recombines TRBV9 with TRBJ1-6; 9 nucleotides agree with TRBD1. After removal of 0 bases from V and 6 bases from J, the junction contained 7 bases not matched to a gene. Germline V lookup: CDR1 SGDLS, CDR2 YYNGEE. The CDR3 spans 17 residues. DNA of the CDR3: TGTGCCAGCAGCGTAGTTCGGGACAGGGCTCCTAATTCACCCCTCCACTTT. It codes for CASSVVRDRAPNSPLHF.

As for this clonotype: A much more abundant neighbour one base away suggests this may be a read error. The chain carries TRBV2 and TRBJ2-7; D remains unclear. The germline CDR1 and CDR2 sequences are SNHLY and FYNNEI. V was clipped by 7 bases and J by 2 bases, with 9 bases between them. This CDR3 has 12 residues. CDR3 protein: CASTWSPYEQYF. The DNA of the CDR3 is TGTGCCAGCACCTGGAGTCCCTACGAGCAGTACTTC.

V gene TRBV15 combines with J gene TRBJ2-5; 9 bases line up with TRBD2. The CDR3 is 19 amino acids. J gave up 5 bases and V 4 bases, and 20 bases lay outside the gene matches. CDR1 and CDR2 from the germline V gene are LNHNV and YYDKDF (reference sequence). CDR3 protein: CATSNGGVAGDPLTETQYF. The CDR3, as DNA: TGTGCCACCAGCAACGGGGGGGTAGCGGGGGACCCTCTCACTGAGACCCAGTACTTC.

This rearrangement joins TRBV7-8 to TRBJ2-3, with a tentative D call TRBD1 (6 bases). The CDR3 sequence is 15 residues long. Per germline, CDR1 SGHVS and CDR2 FQNEAQ. Trimming pared 5 bases from V and 1 base from J, leaving 13 bases between. The DNA of the CDR3 is TGTGCCAGCAGCCCACGACAGGAGCGCACAGATACGCAGTATTTT. It yields the protein CASSPRQERTDTQYF.